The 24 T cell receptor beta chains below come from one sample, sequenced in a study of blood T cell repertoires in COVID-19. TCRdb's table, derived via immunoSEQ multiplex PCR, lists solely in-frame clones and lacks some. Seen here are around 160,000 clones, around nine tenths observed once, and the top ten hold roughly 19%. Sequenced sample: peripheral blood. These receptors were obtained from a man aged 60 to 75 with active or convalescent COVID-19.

The DNA for the CDR3 is TGCAGCGTTGATGGAGGGCAGCTGCATGGCTACACCTTC. Translating gives CSVDGGQLHGYTF. The gene calls are TRBV29-1 and TRBJ1-2; D gene uncertain. Germline CDR1 and CDR2: SQVTM and ANQGSEA. Trimming removed 3 bases from V and 6 bases from J, with 14 bases in between. The CDR3 length is 13 residues.

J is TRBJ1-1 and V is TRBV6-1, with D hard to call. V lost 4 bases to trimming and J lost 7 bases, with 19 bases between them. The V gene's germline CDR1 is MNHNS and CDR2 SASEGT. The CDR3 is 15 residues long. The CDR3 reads CASSAASGYPLEAFF. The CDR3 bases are TGTGCCAGCAGTGCAGCCTCCGGGTACCCTCTTGAAGCTTTCTTT.

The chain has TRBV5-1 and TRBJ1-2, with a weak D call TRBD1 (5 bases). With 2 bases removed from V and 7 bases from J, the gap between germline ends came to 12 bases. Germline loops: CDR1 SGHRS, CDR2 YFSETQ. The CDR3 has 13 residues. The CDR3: CASSFDRPSGYTF. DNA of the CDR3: TGCGCCAGCAGCTTCGACAGACCCTCTGGCTACACCTTC.

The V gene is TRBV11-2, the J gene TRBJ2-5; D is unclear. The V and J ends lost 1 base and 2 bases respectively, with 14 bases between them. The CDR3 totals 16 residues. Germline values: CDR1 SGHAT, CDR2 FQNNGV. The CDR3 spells CASSLGRRNHQETQYF. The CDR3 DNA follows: TGTGCCAGCAGCTTAGGCAGAAGAAACCATCAAGAGACCCAGTACTTC. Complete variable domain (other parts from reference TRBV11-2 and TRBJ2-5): EAGVAQSPRYKIIEKRQSVAFWCNPISGHATLYWYQQILGQGPKLLIQFQNNGVVDDSQLPKDRFSAERLKGVDSTLKIQPAKLEDSAVYLCASSLGRRNHQETQYFGPGTRLLVL.

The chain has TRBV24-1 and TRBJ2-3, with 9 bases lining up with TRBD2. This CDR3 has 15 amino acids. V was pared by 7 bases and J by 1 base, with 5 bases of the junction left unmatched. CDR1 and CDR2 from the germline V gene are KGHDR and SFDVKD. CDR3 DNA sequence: TGTGCCACCAGCGCTAGCGGGGAGGGCACAGATACGCAGTATTTT. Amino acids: CATSASGEGTDTQYF.

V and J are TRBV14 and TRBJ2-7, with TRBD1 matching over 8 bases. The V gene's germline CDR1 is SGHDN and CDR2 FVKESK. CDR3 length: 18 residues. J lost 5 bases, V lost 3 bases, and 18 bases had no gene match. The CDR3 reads CASSQNATSTDRADEQYF. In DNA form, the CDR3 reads TGTGCCAGCAGCCAGAACGCCACAAGCACGGACAGGGCAGACGAGCAGTACTTC.

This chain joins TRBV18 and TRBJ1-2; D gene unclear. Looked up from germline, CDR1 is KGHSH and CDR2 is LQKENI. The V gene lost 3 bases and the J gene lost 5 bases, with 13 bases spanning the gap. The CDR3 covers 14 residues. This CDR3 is CASSPESRGYGYTF. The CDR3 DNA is TGTGCCAGCTCACCCGAATCGAGAGGGTATGGCTACACCTTC.

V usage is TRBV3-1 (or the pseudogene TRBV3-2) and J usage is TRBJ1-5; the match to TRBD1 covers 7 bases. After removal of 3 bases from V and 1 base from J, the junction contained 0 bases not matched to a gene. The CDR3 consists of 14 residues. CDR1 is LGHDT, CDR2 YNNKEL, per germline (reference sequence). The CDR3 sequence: CASSHRGSNQPQHF. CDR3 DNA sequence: TGTGCCAGCAGCCACAGGGGGAGCAATCAGCCCCAGCATTTT.

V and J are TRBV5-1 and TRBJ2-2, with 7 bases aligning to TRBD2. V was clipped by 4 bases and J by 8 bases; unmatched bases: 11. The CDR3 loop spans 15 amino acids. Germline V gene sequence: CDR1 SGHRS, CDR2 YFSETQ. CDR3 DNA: TGCGCCAGCAGCCCGGGGACTACCTCAAGGGGGGAGCTGTTTTTT. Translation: CASSPGTTSRGELFF.

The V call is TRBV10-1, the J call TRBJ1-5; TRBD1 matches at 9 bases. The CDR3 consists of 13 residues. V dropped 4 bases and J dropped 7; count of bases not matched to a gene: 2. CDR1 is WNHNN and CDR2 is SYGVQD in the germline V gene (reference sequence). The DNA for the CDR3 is TGCGCCAGCAGTGTGGGACAGGGCCAGCCCCAGCATTTT. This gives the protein CASSVGQGQPQHF.

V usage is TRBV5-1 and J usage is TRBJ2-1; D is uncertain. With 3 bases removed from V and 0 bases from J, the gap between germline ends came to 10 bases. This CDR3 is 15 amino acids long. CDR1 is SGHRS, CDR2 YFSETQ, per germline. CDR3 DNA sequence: TGCGCCAGCAGCTATGATCTCAGCTCCTACAATGAGCAGTTCTTC. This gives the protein CASSYDLSSYNEQFF.

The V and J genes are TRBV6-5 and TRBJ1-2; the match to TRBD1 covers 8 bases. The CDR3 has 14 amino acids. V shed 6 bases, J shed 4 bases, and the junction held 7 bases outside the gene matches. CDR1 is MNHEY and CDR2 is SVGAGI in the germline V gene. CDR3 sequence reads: CASRRGQGSYGYTF. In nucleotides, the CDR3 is TGTGCCAGCAGGAGAGGACAGGGCTCCTATGGCTACACCTTC.

This CDR3 reads CASSLAGDSYEQYF. As DNA, the CDR3 is TGTGCCAGCAGCTTAGCAGGGGACTCCTACGAGCAGTACTTC. The genes are TRBV7-2 and TRBJ2-7; D is perhaps TRBD1 (5 bases). Trimming took off 0 bases at V and 0 bases at J, with 6 bases between the two ends. Germline-derived CDR1 and CDR2 are SGHTA and FQGNSA. The length of the CDR3 is 14 residues. The whole variable domain, filled in from reference TRBV7-2 and TRBJ2-7, reads GAGVSQSPSNKVTEKGKDVELRCDPISGHTALYWYRQSLGQGLEFLIYFQGNSAPDKSGLPSDRFSAERTGGSVSTLTIQRTQQEDSAVYLCASSLAGDSYEQYFGPGTRLTVT.

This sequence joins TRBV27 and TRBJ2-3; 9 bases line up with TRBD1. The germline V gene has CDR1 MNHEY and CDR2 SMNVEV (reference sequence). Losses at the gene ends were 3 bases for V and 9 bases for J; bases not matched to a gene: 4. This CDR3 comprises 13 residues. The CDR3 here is CASSFLGTGTQYF. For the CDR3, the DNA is TGTGCCAGCAGTTTTCTCGGGACAGGGACGCAGTATTTT.

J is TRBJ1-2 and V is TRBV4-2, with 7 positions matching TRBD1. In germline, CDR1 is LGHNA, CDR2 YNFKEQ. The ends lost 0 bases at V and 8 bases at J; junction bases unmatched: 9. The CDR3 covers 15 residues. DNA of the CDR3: TGTGCCAGCAGCCAAGAGGCAGGGGGTCGTGAGGGCTACACCTTC. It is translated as CASSQEAGGREGYTF.

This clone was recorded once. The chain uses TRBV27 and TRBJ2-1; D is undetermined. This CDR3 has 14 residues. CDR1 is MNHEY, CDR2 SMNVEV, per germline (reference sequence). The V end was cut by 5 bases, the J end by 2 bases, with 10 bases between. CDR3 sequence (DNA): TGTGCCAGCAGTGTCTTCAGTCCCTACAATGAGCAGTTCTTC. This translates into CASSVFSPYNEQFF.

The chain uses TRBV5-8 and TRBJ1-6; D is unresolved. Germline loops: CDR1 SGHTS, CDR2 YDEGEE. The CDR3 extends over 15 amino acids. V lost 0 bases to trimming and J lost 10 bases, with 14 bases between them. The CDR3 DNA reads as TGTGCCAGCAGCTTGGCCCAAAAACCCACATCACCCCTCCACTTT. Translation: CASSLAQKPTSPLHF.

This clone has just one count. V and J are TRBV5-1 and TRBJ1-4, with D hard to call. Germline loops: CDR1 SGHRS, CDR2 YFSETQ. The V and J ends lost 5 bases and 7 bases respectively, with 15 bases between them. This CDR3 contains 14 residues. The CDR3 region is CASRLGGWGEKLFF. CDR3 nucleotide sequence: TGCGCCAGCAGACTAGGTGGCTGGGGTGAAAAACTGTTTTTT.

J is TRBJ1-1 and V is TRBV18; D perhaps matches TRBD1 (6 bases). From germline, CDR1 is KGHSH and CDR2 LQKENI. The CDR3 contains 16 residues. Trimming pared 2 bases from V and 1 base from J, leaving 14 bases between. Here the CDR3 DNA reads TGTGCCAGCTCACCAACAGGGACGGCTGCGAACACTGAAGCTTTCTTT. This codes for CASSPTGTAANTEAFF.

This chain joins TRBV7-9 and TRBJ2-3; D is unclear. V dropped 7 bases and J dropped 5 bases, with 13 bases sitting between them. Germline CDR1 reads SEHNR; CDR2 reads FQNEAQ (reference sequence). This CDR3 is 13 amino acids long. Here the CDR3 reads CASITHGGDTQYF. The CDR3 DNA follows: TGTGCCAGCATCACCCACGGCGGAGATACGCAGTATTTT.

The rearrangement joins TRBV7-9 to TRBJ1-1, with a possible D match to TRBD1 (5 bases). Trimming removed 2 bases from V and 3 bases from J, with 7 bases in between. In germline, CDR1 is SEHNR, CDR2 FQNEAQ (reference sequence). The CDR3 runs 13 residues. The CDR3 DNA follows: TGTGCCAGCAGCTTACGGGGGGACACTGAAGCTTTCTTT. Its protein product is CASSLRGDTEAFF.

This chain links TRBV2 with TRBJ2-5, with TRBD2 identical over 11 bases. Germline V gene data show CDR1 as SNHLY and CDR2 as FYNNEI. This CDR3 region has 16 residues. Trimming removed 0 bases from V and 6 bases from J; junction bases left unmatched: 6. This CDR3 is CASSEALAGVAKTQYF. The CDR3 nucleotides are TGTGCCAGCAGTGAAGCACTAGCGGGAGTTGCGAAGACCCAGTACTTC.

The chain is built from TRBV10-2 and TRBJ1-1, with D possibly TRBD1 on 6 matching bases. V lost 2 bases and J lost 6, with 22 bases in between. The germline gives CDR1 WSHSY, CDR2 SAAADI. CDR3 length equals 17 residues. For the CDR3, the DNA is TGCGCCAGCAGTGAGGGGTACCGAATTGTGGGGGCGGCTGAAGCTTTCTTT. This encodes CASSEGYRIVGAAEAFF.

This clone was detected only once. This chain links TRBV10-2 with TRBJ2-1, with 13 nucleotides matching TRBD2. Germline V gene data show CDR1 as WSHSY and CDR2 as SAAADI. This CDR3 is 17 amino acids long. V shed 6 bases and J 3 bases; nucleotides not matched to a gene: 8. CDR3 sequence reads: CASRDPGLAGSYNEQFF. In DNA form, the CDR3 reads TGCGCCAGCAGAGATCCGGGACTAGCGGGAAGCTACAATGAGCAGTTCTTC.